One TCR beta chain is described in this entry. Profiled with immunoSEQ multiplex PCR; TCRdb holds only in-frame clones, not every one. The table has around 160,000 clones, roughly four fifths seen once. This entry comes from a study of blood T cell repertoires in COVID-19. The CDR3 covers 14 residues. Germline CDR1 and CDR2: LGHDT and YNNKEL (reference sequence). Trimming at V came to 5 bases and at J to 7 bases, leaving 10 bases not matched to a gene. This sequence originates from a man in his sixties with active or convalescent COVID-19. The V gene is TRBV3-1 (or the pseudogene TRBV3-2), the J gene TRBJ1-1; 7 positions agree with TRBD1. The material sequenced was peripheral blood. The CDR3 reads CASSTPEGAVEAFF. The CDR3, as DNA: TGTGCCAGCAGCACCCCGGAGGGGGCCGTTGAAGCTTTCTTT.